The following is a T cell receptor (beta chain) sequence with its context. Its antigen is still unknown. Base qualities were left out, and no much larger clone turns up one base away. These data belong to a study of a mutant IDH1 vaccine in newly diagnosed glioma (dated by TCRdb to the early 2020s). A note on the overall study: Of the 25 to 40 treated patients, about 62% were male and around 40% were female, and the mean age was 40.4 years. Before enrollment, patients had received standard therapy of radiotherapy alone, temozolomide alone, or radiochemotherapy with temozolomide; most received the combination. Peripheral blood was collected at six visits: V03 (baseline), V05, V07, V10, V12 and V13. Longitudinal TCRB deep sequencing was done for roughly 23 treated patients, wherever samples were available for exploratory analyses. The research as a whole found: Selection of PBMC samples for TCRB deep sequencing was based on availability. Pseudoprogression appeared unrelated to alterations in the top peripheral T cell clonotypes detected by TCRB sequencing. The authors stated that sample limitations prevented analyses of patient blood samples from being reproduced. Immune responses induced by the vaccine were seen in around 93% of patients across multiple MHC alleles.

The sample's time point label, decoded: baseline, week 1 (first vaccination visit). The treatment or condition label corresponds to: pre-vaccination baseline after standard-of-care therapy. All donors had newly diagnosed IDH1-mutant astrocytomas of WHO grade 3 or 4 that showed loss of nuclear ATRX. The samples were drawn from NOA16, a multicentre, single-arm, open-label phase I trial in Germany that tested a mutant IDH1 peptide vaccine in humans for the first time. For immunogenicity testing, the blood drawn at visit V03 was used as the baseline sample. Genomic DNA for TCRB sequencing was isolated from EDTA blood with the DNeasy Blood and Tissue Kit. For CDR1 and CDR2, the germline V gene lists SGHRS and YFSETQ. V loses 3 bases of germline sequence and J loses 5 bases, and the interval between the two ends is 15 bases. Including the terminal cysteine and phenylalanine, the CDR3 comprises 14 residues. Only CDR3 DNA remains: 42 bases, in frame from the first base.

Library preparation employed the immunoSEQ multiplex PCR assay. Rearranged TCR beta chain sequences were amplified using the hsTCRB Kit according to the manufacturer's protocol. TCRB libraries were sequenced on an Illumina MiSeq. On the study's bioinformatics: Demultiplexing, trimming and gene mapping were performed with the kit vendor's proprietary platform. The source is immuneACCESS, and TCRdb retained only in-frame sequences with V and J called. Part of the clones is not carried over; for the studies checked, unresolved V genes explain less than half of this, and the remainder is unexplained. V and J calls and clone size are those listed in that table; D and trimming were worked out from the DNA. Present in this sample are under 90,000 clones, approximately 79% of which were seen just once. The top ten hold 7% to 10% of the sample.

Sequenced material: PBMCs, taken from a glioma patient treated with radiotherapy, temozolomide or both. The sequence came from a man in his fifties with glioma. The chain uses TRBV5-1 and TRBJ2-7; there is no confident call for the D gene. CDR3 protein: CASSSTRRSNEQYF. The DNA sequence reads TGCGCCAGCAGCTCCACCCGACGGTCGAACGAGCAGTACTTC.